The 7 T cell receptor beta chains listed next were all sequenced from one sample in a study of T cell repertoires and Cas9 in healthy adults (dated by TCRdb to 2017 to 2018). Preparation of the library involved the immunoSEQ multiplex PCR assay. Sourced from immuneACCESS, this table was stored by TCRdb with only in-frame sequences that have V and J called. A share of the clones is absent; for the studies checked, an unresolved V gene accounts for under half, and the remainder has no known explanation. The sample has about 14,000 clones on record, approximately 89% of them singletons. Around 1.5% of the sample rests with the top ten. The sample was Tregs (CD4+, CD25+, CD127-, CD137-, CD154-) from PBMCs; culture status not recorded. The source is a human donor in good health.

The chain couples TRBV5-4 to TRBJ1-1; TRBD1 might be the D (6 bases). In germline, CDR1 is SGHNT, CDR2 YYREEE (reference sequence). The CDR3 runs to 16 residues. V was clipped by 3 bases and J by 1 base, with 16 bases between them. CDR3 nucleotide sequence: TGTGCCAGCAGCTCCAATCGCGGGGGCAGGAACACTGAAGCTTTCTTT. This gives the protein CASSSNRGGRNTEAFF.

V is TRBV29-1 and J is TRBJ1-2; no clear D gene. Per germline, CDR1 SQVTM and CDR2 ANQGSEA. This CDR3 is 11 amino acids long. The germline V and J ends were trimmed by 4 bases and 4 bases, with 7 bases remaining between them. CDR3 in amino acids: CSVGRSYGYTF. The CDR3 DNA is TGCAGCGTTGGCCGGAGCTATGGCTACACCTTC.

The chain combines TRBV7-2 with TRBJ2-3, with D perhaps TRBD2 (5 bases). Per germline, CDR1 SGHTA and CDR2 FQGNSA. Deletions cut 5 bases from V and 5 bases from J, with 14 bases between. The CDR3 sequence is 14 residues long. CDR3 region: CASSPTGGGDTQYF. The CDR3 bases are TGTGCCAGCAGCCCGACCGGAGGTGGAGATACGCAGTATTTT.

V and J are TRBV9 and TRBJ2-1; TRBD2 matches 13 bases. The CDR3 length is 20 residues. With 5 bases clipped from V and 0 bases from J, the junction kept 14 bases outside the gene matches. Germline V gives CDR1 SGDLS, CDR2 YYNGEE. Here the CDR3 DNA reads TGTGCCAGCAGTCCCAGGACTAGCGGGGGTTCCCGTAGCTCCTACAATGAGCAGTTCTTC. As protein: CASSPRTSGGSRSSYNEQFF.

The chain carries TRBV7-9 and TRBJ1-5; no definite D call. The germline V and J ends were trimmed by 5 bases and 4 bases, with 18 bases remaining between them. Germline V gene sequence: CDR1 SEHNR, CDR2 FQNEAQ (reference sequence). The CDR3 runs to 16 residues. CDR3 nucleotides: TGTGCCAGCAGCGCTGGACGGTCGGGAATTAATCAGCCCCAGCATTTT. Its translation is CASSAGRSGINQPQHF.

J is TRBJ1-5 and V is TRBV4-1, with D possibly being TRBD1 (6 bases). This CDR3 is 15 amino acids long. Germline assignment: CDR1 MGHRA and CDR2 YSYEKL. V gave up 5 bases and J gave up 5 bases, with 16 bases separating them. DNA for the CDR3: TGCGCCAGCAGCAAGGCGGCGGGGGGCTATCAGCCCCAGCATTTT. Protein product: CASSKAAGGYQPQHF.

The chain is built from TRBV5-1 and TRBJ2-1; 11 bases are a match to TRBD2. The CDR3 runs to 17 residues. Germline values: CDR1 SGHRS, CDR2 YFSETQ. The ends lost 4 bases at V and 10 bases at J; junction bases unmatched: 16. The CDR3 nucleotides are TGCGCCAGCAGCATAGGGGGACCGGGACTAGCGGACTTCGAGCAGTTCTTC. It is translated as CASSIGGPGLADFEQFF.